This TCR beta chain derives from a study of cytomegalovirus exposure and HLA in healthy donors. 13 Jbeta primers and 60 Vbeta primers were used for the PCR. The table came from immunoSEQ multiplex PCR; TCRdb's copy has only in-frame clones and leaves some out. The sample records about 140,000 clones, about 85% being singletons. Germline assignment: CDR1 SEHNR and CDR2 FQNEAQ (reference sequence). Deletions cut 5 bases from V and 4 bases from J, with 8 bases between. The CDR3 covers 12 residues. This sequence joins TRBV7-9 and TRBJ1-1; D call uncertain. Sequenced input: PBMCs. The sequence came from a female donor in good health and CMV-seronegative. The CDR3 loop reads CASSRGLTEAFF. CDR3 nucleotide sequence: TGTGCCAGCAGCCGAGGACTCACTGAAGCTTTCTTT.